A single sample gave rise to the 17 T cell receptor beta chains below, sequenced in a study of cytomegalovirus exposure and HLA in healthy donors. Both 60 Vbeta primers and 13 Jbeta primers went into the PCR. The repertoire was sequenced with immunoSEQ multiplex PCR; TCRdb's copy has only in-frame clones and lacks some. In the table there are approximately 140,000 clones, 80% to 90% of which are singletons. The sample taken for sequencing was PBMCs. Receptor source: a woman aged 40 to 50 in good health and CMV-seropositive.

This rearrangement joins TRBV18 to TRBJ1-2; D unresolved. V was cut by 6 bases and J by 0 bases, with 14 bases left in between. CDR1 is KGHSH and CDR2 is LQKENI in the germline V gene. CDR3 length equals 15 residues. Written as DNA, the CDR3 is TGTGCCAGCTCTAACCTGCTGGACTCTAACTATGGCTACACCTTC. Translation: CASSNLLDSNYGYTF.

This chain links TRBV19 with TRBJ1-1; TRBD1 might be the D (5 bases). Germline CDR1 and CDR2: LNHDA and SQIVND (reference sequence). The V end lost 3 bases, the J end lost 0 bases, and 11 bases lay between the germline ends. This CDR3 comprises 15 residues. CDR3 sequence reads: CASSIEVRVNTEAFF. CDR3 DNA sequence: TGTGCCAGTAGTATTGAAGTCAGGGTGAACACTGAAGCTTTCTTT.

The V gene is TRBV4-1, the J gene TRBJ2-7, with 9 bases that match TRBD2. Germline CDR1 reads MGHRA; CDR2 reads YSYEKL. Trimming removed 2 bases from V and 6 bases from J; junction bases left unmatched: 11. CDR3 length: 16 residues. The CDR3 loop reads CASSQLGAGGPGEQYF. DNA for the CDR3: TGCGCCAGCAGCCAACTCGGGGCGGGAGGGCCGGGCGAGCAGTACTTC.

The CDR3 sequence: CAISDSGADTQYF. The CDR3 DNA reads as TGTGCCATCAGTGACTCGGGTGCAGATACGCAGTATTTT. The genes are TRBV10-3 and TRBJ2-3; D gene ambiguous. Germline-derived CDR1 and CDR2 are ENHRY and SYGVKD. V lost 3 bases and J 4 bases, leaving 8 bases between the germline ends. The CDR3 extends over 13 amino acids.

The chain uses TRBV7-3 and TRBJ2-7; D not certain. CDR1 and CDR2 from the germline V gene are SGHTA and FQGTGA. V gave up 2 bases and J gave up 7 bases, with 9 bases separating them. This CDR3 has 12 residues. The CDR3 sequence: CASSLAGSEQYF. In DNA form, the CDR3 reads TGTGCCAGCAGCTTAGCCGGGTCGGAGCAGTACTTC.

This chain links TRBV15 with TRBJ1-1; maybe TRBD1 (6 bases). The germline V gene encodes CDR1 LNHNV and CDR2 YYDKDF (reference sequence). This CDR3 has 19 amino acids. Deletions cut 0 bases from V and 4 bases from J, with 24 bases between. The CDR3 DNA follows: TGTGCCACCAGCAGAGATCAGTCCCAGGGGTGGTACCAGGGCACTGAAGCTTTCTTT. Translated, it gives CATSRDQSQGWYQGTEAFF.

The chain links TRBV5-1 to TRBJ2-1; possible D gene TRBD1, 5 bases. Germline assignment: CDR1 SGHRS and CDR2 YFSETQ. Trimming took 4 bases from V and 2 from J, leaving 22 bases between them. This CDR3 has 18 residues. For the CDR3, the DNA is TGCGCCAGCAGCGCAATTGGAGCAGGGTTTTCCCCCTACAATGAGCAGTTCTTC. Amino acids: CASSAIGAGFSPYNEQFF. The full variable domain, in which reference TRBV5-1 and TRBJ2-1 provide the parts outside the CDR3, is KAGVTQTPRYLIKTRGQQVTLSCSPISGHRSVSWYQQTPGQGLQFLFEYFSETQRNKGNFPGRFSGRQFSNSRSEMNVSTLELGDSALYLCASSAIGAGFSPYNEQFFGPGTRLTVL.

The chain carries TRBV15 and TRBJ2-5, with 9 bases lining up with TRBD2. This CDR3 is built from 16 residues. CDR1 and CDR2 from the germline V gene are LNHNV and YYDKDF (reference sequence). J gave up 5 bases and V 1 base, and 8 bases lay outside the gene matches. The CDR3 is CATSRGVAGVSETQYF. CDR3 in DNA: TGTGCCACCAGCAGAGGTGTAGCGGGAGTAAGCGAGACCCAGTACTTC. Together with reference TRBV15 and TRBJ2-5, the CDR3 gives the full variable domain: DAMVIQNPRYQVTQFGKPVTLSCSQTLNHNVMYWYQQKSSQAPKLLFHYYDKDFNNEADTPDNFQSRRPNTSFCFLDIRSPGLGDTAMYLCATSRGVAGVSETQYFGPGTRLLVL.

This clone was observed a single time. The same CDR3 also results from other DNA sequences found in this sample. The V and J genes are TRBV5-4 and TRBJ1-2; unclear D gene. The CDR3 extends over 13 amino acids. The V and J ends lost 0 bases and 3 bases respectively, with 6 bases between them. Germline CDR1 SGHNT, CDR2 YYREEE (reference sequence). The CDR3 region has the DNA TGTGCCAGCAGCTTGGGGGGAGACTATGGCTACACCTTC. Translation: CASSLGGDYGYTF.

On this clone: The germline gene is not matched at one end of the junction; a read error may be the cause. This sequence joins TRBV9 and TRBJ2-3; 9 bases line up with TRBD2. Germline CDR1 SGDLS, CDR2 YYNGEE. The CDR3 loop spans 13 amino acids. The CDR3 DNA reads TGCGCCGTGCTAGCGGGGAACACAGATACGCAGTATTTT. This translates into CAVLAGNTDTQYF.

The genes are TRBV6-1 and TRBJ1-1; D is ambiguous. Trimming left V 3 bases short and J 1 base short, with 12 bases between. Germline V gene sequence: CDR1 MNHNS, CDR2 SASEGT. The CDR3 runs 15 residues. The CDR3 nucleotides are TGTGCCAGCAGTGATAAGACGGCAGGGAACACTGAAGCTTTCTTT. Translating it yields CASSDKTAGNTEAFF.

For the CDR3, the DNA is TGTGCCAGCAGCCCACTAGCAACTAGCACAGATACGCAGTATTTT. This translates into CASSPLATSTDTQYF. This chain links TRBV7-9 with TRBJ2-3; weak D call: TRBD2 (6 bases). Per germline, CDR1 SEHNR and CDR2 FQNEAQ (reference sequence). The CDR3 length is 15 residues. Trimming removed 5 bases from V and 0 bases from J, with 12 bases in between.

The chain has TRBV28 and TRBJ2-2; D unresolved. TRBJ1-3 explains the end of the DNA better; the J call may be wrong. Germline-derived CDR1 and CDR2 are MDHEN and SYDVKM. The CDR3 is 10 residues long. The CDR3 coding sequence is TGTGCCAGCAGCAGAAACACCATATATTTT. This gives the protein CASSRNTIYF.

This clone was picked up one time. The chain has TRBV6-1 and TRBJ2-3; D is unresolved. V dropped 2 bases and J dropped 0 bases, with 9 bases sitting between them. The CDR3 covers 15 residues. Germline V gene data show CDR1 as MNHNS and CDR2 as SASEGT. In DNA, the CDR3 is TGTGCCAGCAGTGAATTTGAACGGAGCACAGATACGCAGTATTTT. It encodes CASSEFERSTDTQYF.

This chain connects TRBV5-4 to TRBJ1-1; D is possibly TRBD1 (6 bases). Trimming shortened V by 4 bases and J by 0 bases, and 13 bases separated the two germline ends. The CDR3 has 15 residues. Germline values: CDR1 SGHNT, CDR2 YYREEE (reference sequence). CDR3 sequence reads: CASSIAAGVNTEAFF. For the CDR3, the DNA is TGTGCCAGCAGCATAGCCGCAGGGGTGAACACTGAAGCTTTCTTT.

This clone was recorded only once. The genes are TRBV2 and TRBJ2-4; 7 bases are a match to TRBD1. The CDR3 has 13 residues. From germline, CDR1 is SNHLY and CDR2 FYNNEI. J was trimmed by 5 bases and V by 7 bases; bases with no gene match: 5. The CDR3 nucleotides are TGTGCCAGCATAAAACAGGGGCAAAACATTCAGTACTTC. This codes for CASIKQGQNIQYF.

This chain connects TRBV4-3 to TRBJ2-7, with D perhaps TRBD1 (5 bases). The CDR3 contains 15 residues. V was shortened by 0 bases and J by 4 bases, with 13 bases between the two germline ends. The germline CDR1 and CDR2 sequences are LGHNA and YSLEER. CDR3 in DNA: TGCGCCAGCAGCCAAGATCGGCAGGGTGGGTACGAGCAGTACTTC. It encodes CASSQDRQGGYEQYF.